This TCR beta chain was sequenced in a study of early T cells in non-severe SARS-CoV-2 infection. Each cDNA molecule carried a unique molecular identifier. TCRdb fed the 5' RACE reads into MiXCR, producing one record per CDR3 protein. The sample yields about 23,000 distinct CDR3 sequences, 4.5% to 5% seen once. Only a few counts were recorded for this clonotype. CDR3 length: 16 residues. The V gene's germline CDR1 is LGHNA and CDR2 YSLEER. After removal of 0 bases from V and 7 bases from J, the junction contained 6 bases not matched to a gene. The sequence was collected from an adult who was a healthcare worker with PCR-confirmed SARS-CoV-2 infection or an uninfected control (not recorded which). Sequencing was carried out using whole blood. The J gene is TRBJ1-4, the V gene TRBV4-3; 9 bases match TRBD1. CDR3 DNA: TGCGCCAGCAGCCAAGATTTGAGACAGGGGGTTGAAAAACTGTTTTTT. Its translation: CASSQDLRQGVEKLFF.